This T cell receptor beta chain was observed in a study of CD8 T cells in Susac syndrome. Reverse transcription of about 0.45 to 1 ug RNA was performed with random hexamers. Amplification of TCR beta CDR3 was carried out by immunoSEQ multiplex PCR, which covered 54 Vbeta and 13 Jbeta segments. A single record per CDR3 protein comes from TCRdb applying MiXCR to the immunoSEQ multiplex PCR reads. The top ten hold less than 0.12% of the sample, which has roughly 200,000 distinct CDR3 sequences, about 95% seen once. This CDR3 has 15 residues. Trimming removed 0 bases at V and 2 bases at J, with 11 bases between. The germline V gene has CDR1 LGHNA and CDR2 YSLEER. The authors sequenced TCR beta from blood CD8+ and CD4+ T cells. Negative magnetic isolation gave CD8+ and CD4+ cells; FACS enriched CD8+ TEMRA.

V and J are TRBV4-3 and TRBJ2-7, with D unclear. The sample taken for sequencing was CD4+ T cells from PBMCs. The clonotype comes from a human donor in good health. CDR3 loop: CASSQDMGNAYEQYF. CDR3 nucleotides: TGCGCCAGCAGCCAAGATATGGGGAACGCCTACGAGCAGTACTTC.